This T cell receptor beta chain was identified during a study of cytomegalovirus exposure and HLA in healthy donors. Notes on this clone: The antigen remains undetermined.

This CDR3 region has 14 residues. From germline, CDR1 is MNHNS and CDR2 SASEGT. J lost 2 bases, V lost 10 bases, and 9 bases had no gene match. Researchers ran the PCR with 60 Vbeta and 13 Jbeta primers. Clones were read by immunoSEQ multiplex PCR, and TCRdb kept only the in-frame ones, dropping some. The table shows fewer than 150,000 clones, with 60% to 85% occurring only once. The study's findings and limits: Earlier analysis looked at TCR beta V segments, and most were productive about 87% or about 30% of the time.

The receptor was derived from a male donor in good health and CMV-seronegative. This chain connects TRBV6-1 to TRBJ2-3; 7 bases align to TRBD1. The sample taken for sequencing was PBMCs. CDR3 sequence: CANQRGQLTDTQYF. The CDR3, as DNA: TGTGCCAACCAACGGGGACAGCTCACAGATACGCAGTATTTT.